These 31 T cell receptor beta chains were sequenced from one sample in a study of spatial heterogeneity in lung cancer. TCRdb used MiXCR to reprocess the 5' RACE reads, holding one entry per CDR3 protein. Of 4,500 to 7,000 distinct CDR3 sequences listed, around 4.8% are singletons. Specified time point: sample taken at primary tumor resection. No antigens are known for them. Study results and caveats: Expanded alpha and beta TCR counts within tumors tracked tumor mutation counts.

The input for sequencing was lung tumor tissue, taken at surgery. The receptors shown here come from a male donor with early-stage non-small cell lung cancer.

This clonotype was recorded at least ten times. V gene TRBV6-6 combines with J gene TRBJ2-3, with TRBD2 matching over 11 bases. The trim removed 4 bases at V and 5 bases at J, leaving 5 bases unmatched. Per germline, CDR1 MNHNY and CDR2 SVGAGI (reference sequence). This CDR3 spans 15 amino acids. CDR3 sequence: CASSLGTSGRDTQYF. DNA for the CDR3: TGTGCCAGCAGTTTGGGAACTAGCGGGAGAGATACGCAGTATTTT.

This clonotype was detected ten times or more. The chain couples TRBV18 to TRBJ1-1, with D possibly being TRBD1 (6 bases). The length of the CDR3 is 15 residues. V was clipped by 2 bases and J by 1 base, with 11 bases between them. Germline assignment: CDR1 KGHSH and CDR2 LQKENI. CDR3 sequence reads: CASSPKTGKNTEAFF. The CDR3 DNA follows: TGTGCCAGCTCACCAAAAACAGGGAAGAACACTGAAGCTTTCTTT.

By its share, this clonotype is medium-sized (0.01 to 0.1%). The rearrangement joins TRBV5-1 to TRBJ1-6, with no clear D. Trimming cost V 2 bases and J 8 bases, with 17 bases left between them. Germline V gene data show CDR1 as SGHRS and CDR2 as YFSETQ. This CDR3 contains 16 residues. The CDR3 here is CASSFSTPSLDSPLHF. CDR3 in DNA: TGCGCCAGCAGCTTTTCAACCCCGTCACTTGATTCACCCCTCCACTTT.

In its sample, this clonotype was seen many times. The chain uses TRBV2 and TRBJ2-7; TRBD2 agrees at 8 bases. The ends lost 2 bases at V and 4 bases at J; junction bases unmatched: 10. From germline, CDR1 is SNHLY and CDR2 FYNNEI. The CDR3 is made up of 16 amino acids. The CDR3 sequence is CASSEPSARGVYEQYF. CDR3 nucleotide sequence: TGTGCCAGCAGTGAACCCTCGGCGCGGGGGGTTTACGAGCAGTACTTC.

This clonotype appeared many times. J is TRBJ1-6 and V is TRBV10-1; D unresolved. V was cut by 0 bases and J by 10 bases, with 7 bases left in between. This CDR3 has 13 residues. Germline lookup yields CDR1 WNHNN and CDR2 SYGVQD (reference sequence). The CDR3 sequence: CASSESGMSPLHF. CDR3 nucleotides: TGCGCCAGCAGTGAGTCAGGGATGTCACCCCTCCACTTT.

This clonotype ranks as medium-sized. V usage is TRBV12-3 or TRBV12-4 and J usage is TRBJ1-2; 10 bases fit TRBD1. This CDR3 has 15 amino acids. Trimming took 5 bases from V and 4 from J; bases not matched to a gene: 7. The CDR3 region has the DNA TGTGCCAGCAGTGGGCCGGGACAGGGGTCCTATGGCTACACCTTC. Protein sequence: CASSGPGQGSYGYTF.

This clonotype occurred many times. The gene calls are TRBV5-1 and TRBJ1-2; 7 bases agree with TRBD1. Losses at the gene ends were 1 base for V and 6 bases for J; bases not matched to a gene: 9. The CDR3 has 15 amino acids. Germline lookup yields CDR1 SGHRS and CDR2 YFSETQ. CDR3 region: CASSLTTGKIDGYTF. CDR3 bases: TGCGCCAGCAGCTTGACGACAGGGAAGATCGATGGCTACACCTTC. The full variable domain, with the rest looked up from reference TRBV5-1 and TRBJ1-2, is KAGVTQTPRYLIKTRGQQVTLSCSPISGHRSVSWYQQTPGQGLQFLFEYFSETQRNKGNFPGRFSGRQFSNSRSEMNVSTLELGDSALYLCASSLTTGKIDGYTFGSGTRLTVV.

CDR3 sequence reads: CASSRGGEQYF. The CDR3 DNA reads TGTGCCAGCAGCAGGGGGGGCGAGCAGTACTTC. V usage is TRBV2 and J usage is TRBJ2-7; D might be TRBD1 or TRBD2, each matching 7 bases. Trimming stripped 6 bases from V and 6 bases from J, with 9 bases between. The CDR3 is made up of 11 amino acids. Germline CDR1 and CDR2: SNHLY and FYNNEI.

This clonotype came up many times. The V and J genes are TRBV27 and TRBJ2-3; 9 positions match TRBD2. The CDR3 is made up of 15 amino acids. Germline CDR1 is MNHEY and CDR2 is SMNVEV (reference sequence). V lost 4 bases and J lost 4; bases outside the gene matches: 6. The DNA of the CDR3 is TGTGCCAGCAGTTGGGGGACTAGCAAGGCAGATACGCAGTATTTT. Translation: CASSWGTSKADTQYF.

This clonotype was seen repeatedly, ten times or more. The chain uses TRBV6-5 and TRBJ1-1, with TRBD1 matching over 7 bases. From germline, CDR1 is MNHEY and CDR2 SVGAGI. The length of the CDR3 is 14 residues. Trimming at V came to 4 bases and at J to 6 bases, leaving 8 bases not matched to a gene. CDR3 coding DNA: TGTGCCAGCAGTTGGGGACAGAATAGGCCTGAAGCTTTCTTT. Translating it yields CASSWGQNRPEAFF.

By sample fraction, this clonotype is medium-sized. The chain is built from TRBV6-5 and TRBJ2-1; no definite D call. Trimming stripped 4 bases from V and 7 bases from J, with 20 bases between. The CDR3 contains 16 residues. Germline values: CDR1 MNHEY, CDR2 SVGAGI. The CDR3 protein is CASSLDPIRRLNEQFF. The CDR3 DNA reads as TGTGCCAGCAGTTTAGATCCAATAAGGCGTCTGAATGAGCAGTTCTTC.

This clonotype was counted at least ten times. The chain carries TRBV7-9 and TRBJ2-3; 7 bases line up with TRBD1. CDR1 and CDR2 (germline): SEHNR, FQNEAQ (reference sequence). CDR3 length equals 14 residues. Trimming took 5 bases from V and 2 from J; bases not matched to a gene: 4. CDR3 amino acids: CASSKTGSTDTQYF. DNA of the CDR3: TGTGCCAGCAGCAAGACAGGGTCCACAGATACGCAGTATTTT.

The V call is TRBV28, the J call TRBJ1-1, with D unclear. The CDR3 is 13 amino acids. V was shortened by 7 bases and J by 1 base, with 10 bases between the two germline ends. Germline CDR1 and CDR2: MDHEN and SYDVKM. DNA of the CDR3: TGTGCCAGCACTATGGGGTGGAACACTGAAGCTTTCTTT. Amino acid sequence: CASTMGWNTEAFF.

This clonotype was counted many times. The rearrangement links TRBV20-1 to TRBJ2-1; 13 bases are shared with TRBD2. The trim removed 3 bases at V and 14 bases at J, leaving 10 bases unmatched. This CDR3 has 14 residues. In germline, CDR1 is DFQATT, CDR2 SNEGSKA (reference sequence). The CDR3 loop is CSASGRGLAGIEFF. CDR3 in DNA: TGCAGTGCTAGCGGGCGGGGACTAGCGGGAATAGAGTTCTTC.

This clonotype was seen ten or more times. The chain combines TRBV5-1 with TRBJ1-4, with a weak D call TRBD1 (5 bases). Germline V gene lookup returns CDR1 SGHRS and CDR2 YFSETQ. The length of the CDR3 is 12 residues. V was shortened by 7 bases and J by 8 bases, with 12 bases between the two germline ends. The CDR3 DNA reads TGCGCCAGCGGGGCTACTGGAGAAAAACTGTTTTTT. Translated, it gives CASGATGEKLFF.

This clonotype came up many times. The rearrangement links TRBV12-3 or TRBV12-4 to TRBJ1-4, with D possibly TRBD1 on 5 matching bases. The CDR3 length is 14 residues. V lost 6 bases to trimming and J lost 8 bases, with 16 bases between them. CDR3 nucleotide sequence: TGTGCCAGCAGCTTGTCAGGGTCGGGCGAAAAACTGTTTTTT. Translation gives CASSLSGSGEKLFF.

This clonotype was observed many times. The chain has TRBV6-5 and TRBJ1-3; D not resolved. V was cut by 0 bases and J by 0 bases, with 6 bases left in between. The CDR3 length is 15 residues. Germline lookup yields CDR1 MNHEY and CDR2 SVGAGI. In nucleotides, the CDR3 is TGTGCCAGCAGTTACTCGATCAGCTCTGGAAACACCATATATTTT. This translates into CASSYSISSGNTIYF.

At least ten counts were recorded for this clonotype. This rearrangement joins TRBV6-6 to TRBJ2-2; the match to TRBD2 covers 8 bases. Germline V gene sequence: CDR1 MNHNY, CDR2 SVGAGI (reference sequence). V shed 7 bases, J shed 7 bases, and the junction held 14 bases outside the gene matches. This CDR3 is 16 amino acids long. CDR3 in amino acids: CASILFSGAGDGELFF. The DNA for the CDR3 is TGTGCCAGCATCCTTTTTAGCGGGGCCGGAGACGGGGAGCTGTTTTTT.

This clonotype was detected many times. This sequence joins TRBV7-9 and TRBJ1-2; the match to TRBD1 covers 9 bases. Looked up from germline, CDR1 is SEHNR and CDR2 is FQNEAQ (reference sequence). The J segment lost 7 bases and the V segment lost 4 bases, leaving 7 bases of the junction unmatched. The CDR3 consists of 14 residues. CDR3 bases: TGTGCCAGCAGCTCCGGGACAGGGATAGTTGGCTACACCTTC. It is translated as CASSSGTGIVGYTF.

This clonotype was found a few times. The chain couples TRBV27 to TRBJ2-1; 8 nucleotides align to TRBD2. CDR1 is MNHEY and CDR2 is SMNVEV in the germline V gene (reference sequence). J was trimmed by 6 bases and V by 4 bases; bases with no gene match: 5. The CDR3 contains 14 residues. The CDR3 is CASSWGREANEQFF. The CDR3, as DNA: TGTGCCAGCAGTTGGGGGCGGGAGGCCAATGAGCAGTTCTTC.

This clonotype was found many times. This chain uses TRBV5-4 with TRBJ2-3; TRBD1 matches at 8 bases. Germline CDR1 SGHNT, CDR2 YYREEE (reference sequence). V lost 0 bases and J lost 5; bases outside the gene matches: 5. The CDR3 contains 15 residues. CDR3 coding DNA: TGTGCCAGCAGCTTGGACAGGGGGAATGGAGATACGCAGTATTTT. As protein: CASSLDRGNGDTQYF.

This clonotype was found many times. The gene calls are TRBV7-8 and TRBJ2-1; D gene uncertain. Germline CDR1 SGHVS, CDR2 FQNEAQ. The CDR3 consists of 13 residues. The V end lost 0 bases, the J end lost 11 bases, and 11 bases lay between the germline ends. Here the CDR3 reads CASSLAGSAKQFF. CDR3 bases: TGTGCCAGCAGCTTAGCAGGATCGGCGAAGCAGTTCTTC. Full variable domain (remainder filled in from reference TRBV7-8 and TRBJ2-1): GAGVSQSPRYKVAKRGQDVALRCDPISGHVSLFWYQQALGQGPEFLTYFQNEAQLDKSGLPSDRFFAERPEGSVSTLKIQRTQQEDSAVYLCASSLAGSAKQFFGPGTRLTVL.

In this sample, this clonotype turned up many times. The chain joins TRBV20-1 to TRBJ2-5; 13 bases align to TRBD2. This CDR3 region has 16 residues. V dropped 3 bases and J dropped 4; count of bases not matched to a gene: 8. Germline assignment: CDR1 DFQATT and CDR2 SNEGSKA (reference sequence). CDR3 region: CSARGPRTSGRETQYF. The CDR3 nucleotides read TGCAGTGCTAGGGGGCCCAGGACTAGCGGGAGAGAGACCCAGTACTTC.

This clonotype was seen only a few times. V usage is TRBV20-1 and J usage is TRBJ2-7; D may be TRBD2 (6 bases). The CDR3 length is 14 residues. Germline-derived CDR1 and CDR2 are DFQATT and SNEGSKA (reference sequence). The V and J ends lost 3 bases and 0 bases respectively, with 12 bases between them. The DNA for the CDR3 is TGCAGTGCTAGTCATGGGACTGTCTCCTACGAGCAGTACTTC. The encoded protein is CSASHGTVSYEQYF.

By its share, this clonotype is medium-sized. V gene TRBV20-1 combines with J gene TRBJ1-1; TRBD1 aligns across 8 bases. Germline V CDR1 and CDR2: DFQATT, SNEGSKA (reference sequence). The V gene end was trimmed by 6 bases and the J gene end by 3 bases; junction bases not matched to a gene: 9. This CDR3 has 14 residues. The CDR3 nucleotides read TGCAGTGCCACCGCCAGGGGGCTTGACACTGAAGCTTTCTTT. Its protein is CSATARGLDTEAFF.

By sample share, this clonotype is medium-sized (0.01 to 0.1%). The CDR3 loop is CSARDPLPYSNQPQHF. The CDR3 DNA follows: TGCAGTGCTAGAGACCCTCTCCCTTATAGCAATCAGCCCCAGCATTTT. V usage is TRBV20-1 and J usage is TRBJ1-5; unclear D gene. CDR3 length equals 16 residues. The V gene's germline CDR1 is DFQATT and CDR2 SNEGSKA (reference sequence). Trimming cost V 0 bases and J 0 bases, with 12 bases left between them.

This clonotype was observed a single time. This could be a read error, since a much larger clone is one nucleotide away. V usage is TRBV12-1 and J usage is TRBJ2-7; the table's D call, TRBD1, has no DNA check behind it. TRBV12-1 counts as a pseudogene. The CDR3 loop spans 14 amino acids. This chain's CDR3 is CVSSRAGFTYEQYF. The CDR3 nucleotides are TGTGTCAGCAGCCGCGCAGGGTTCACCTACGAGCAGTACTTC.

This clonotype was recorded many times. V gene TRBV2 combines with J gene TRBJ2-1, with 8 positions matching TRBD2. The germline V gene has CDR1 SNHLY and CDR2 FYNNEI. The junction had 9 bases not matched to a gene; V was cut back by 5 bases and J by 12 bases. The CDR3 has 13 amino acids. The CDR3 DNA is TGTGCCAGCAGTTTTACTAGCGGCTTGGGGCAGTTCTTC. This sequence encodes CASSFTSGLGQFF.

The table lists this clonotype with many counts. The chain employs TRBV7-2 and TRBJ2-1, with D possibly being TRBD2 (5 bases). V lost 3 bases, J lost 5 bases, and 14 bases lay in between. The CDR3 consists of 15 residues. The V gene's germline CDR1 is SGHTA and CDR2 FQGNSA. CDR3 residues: CASSFGSSSHNEQFF. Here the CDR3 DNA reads TGTGCCAGCAGCTTTGGGAGTAGTTCCCACAATGAGCAGTTCTTC.

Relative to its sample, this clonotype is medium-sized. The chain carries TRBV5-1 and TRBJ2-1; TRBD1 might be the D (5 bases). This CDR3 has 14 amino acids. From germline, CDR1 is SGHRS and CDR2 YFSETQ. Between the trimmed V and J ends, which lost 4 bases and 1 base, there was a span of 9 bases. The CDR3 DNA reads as TGCGCCAGCAGCCTCAGGGTTTCCTACAATGAGCAGTTCTTC. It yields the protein CASSLRVSYNEQFF. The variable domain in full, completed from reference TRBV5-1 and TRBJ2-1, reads KAGVTQTPRYLIKTRGQQVTLSCSPISGHRSVSWYQQTPGQGLQFLFEYFSETQRNKGNFPGRFSGRQFSNSRSEMNVSTLELGDSALYLCASSLRVSYNEQFFGPGTRLTVL.

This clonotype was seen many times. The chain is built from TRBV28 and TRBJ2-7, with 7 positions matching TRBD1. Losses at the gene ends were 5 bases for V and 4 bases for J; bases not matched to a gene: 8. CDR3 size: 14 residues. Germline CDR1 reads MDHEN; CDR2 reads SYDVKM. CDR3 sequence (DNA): TGTGCCAGCAGTGCTGGGACAGCCCCTTACGAGCAGTACTTC. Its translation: CASSAGTAPYEQYF.